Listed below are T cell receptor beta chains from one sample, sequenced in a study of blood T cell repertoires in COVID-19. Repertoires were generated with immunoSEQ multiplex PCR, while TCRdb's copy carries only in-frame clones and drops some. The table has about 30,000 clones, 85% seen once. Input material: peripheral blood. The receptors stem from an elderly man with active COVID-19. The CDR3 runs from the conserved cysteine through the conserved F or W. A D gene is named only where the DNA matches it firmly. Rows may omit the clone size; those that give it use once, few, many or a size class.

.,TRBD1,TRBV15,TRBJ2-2,CATSRGTGGNTGELFF,TGTGCCACCAGCCGCGGGACAGGGGGCAACACCGGGGAGCTGTTTTTT
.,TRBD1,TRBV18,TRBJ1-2,CASSTLPGQTYGYTF,TGTGCCAGCTCTACACTCCCGGGACAGACCTATGGCTACACCTTC
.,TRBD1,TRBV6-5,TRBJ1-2,CASGAGGPEPGYTF,TGTGCCAGCGGGGCAGGGGGCCCTGAGCCTGGCTACACCTTC
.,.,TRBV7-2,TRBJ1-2,CASSLSQGKDGYTF,TGTGCCAGCAGCCTTAGCCAGGGAAAAGATGGCTACACCTTC
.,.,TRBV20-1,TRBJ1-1,CSANRNTEAFF,TGCAGTGCTAACAGGAACACTGAAGCTTTCTTT
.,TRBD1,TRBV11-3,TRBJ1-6,CASSGGRDRESSYNSPLHF,TGTGCCAGCAGCGGGGGCCGGGACAGGGAAAGCTCCTATAATTCACCCCTCCACTTT
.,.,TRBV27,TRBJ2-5,CASSPRVQETQYF,TGTGCCAGCTCCCCCCGAGTCCAAGAGACCCAGTACTTC
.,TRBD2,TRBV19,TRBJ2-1,CASSISAGGHNEQFF,TGTGCCAGTAGTATATCGGCGGGGGGGCACAATGAGCAGTTCTTC
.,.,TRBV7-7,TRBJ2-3,CASSLSPTDTQYF,TGTGCCAGCAGCTTAAGCCCCACAGATACGCAGTATTTT
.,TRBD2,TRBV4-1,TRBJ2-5,CASSQAERLAGDRETQYF,TGCGCCAGCAGCCAAGCTGAAAGACTAGCGGGGGACAGGGAGACCCAGTACTTC
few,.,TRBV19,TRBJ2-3,CASSIKEKDTQYF,TGTGCCAGTAGTATTAAGGAGAAAGATACGCAGTATTTT
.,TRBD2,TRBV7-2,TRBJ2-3,CASSLGLAGDLADTQYF,TGTGCCAGCAGCTTGGGTTTAGCGGGGGACCTCGCGGATACGCAGTATTTT
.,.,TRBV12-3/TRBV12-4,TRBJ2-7,CASSQYRHEQYF,TGTGCCAGCAGTCAATACAGACACGAGCAGTACTTC
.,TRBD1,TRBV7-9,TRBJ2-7,CASSLRDSSYEQYF,TGTGCCAGCAGCCTCCGGGACAGCTCCTACGAGCAGTACTTC
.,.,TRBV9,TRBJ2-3,CASSGIGDTQYF,TGTGCCAGCAGCGGAATCGGAGATACGCAGTATTTT
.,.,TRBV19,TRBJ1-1,CASSWQSNTEAFF,TGTGCCAGTAGCTGGCAATCGAACACTGAAGCTTTCTTT
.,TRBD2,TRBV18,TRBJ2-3,CASSPSPTSGGGDTQYF,TGTGCCAGCTCACCATCCCCGACTAGCGGGGGTGGAGATACGCAGTATTTT
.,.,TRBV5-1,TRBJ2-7,CASSFQGRADEQYF,TGCGCCAGCAGCTTCCAGGGGCGCGCGGACGAGCAGTACTTC
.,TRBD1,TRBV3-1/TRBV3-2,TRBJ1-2,CASSQLLGTGAGYGYTF,TGTGCCAGCAGTCAACTCCTAGGGACAGGGGCAGGCTATGGCTACACCTTC
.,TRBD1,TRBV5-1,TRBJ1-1,CASSGRQGAVEAFF,TGCGCCAGCAGCGGCCGACAGGGGGCAGTTGAAGCTTTCTTT
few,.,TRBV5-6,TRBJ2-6,CASSTGRGLFWANVLTF,TGTGCCAGCAGCACGGGGAGAGGGCTCTTCTGGGCCAACGTCCTGACTTTC
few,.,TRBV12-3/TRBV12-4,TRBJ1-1,CASSFARDTEAFF,TGTGCCAGCAGTTTCGCCCGGGACACTGAAGCTTTCTTT
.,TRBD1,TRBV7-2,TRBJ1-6,CASSLTGYNSPLHF,TGTGCCAGCAGCTTGACAGGGTATAATTCACCCCTCCACTTT
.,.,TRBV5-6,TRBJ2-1,CASSRGLTGYEQFF,TGTGCCAGCAGCAGGGGCCTTACGGGTTATGAGCAGTTCTTC
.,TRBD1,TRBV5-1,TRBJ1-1,CASSLQGTGVEAFF,TGCGCCAGCAGCCTCCAAGGGACAGGGGTTGAAGCTTTCTTT
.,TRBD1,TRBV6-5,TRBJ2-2,CASSRQGNTGELFF,TGTGCCAGCTCTAGACAGGGAAACACCGGGGAGCTGTTTTTT
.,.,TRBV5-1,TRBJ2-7,CASSSVTGYYEQYF,TGCGCCAGCAGCTCGGTTACAGGCTACTACGAGCAGTACTTC
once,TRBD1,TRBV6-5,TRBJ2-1,CASSYDRVGDNEQFF,TGTGCCAGCAGTTACGACAGGGTGGGGGACAATGAGCAGTTCTTC
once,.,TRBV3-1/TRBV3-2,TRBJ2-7,CASSQVRGRGEQYF,TGTGCCAGCAGCCAAGTGCGGGGGCGAGGCGAGCAGTACTTC
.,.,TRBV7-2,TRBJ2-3,CASSFRGSADTQYF,TGTGCCAGCAGCTTCAGGGGCTCTGCAGATACGCAGTATTTT
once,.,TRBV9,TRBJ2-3,CASSVRWGLGTDTQYF,TGTGCCAGCAGCGTGAGATGGGGCTTAGGCACAGATACGCAGTATTTT
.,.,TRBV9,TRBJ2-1,CASSVDAAGLGNEQFF,TGTGCCAGCAGCGTAGATGCGGCTGGTTTAGGCAATGAGCAGTTCTTC
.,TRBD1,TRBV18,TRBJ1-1,CASSPGTGGRNEAFF,TGTGCCAGCTCACCAGGGACAGGGGGCCGAAATGAAGCTTTCTTT
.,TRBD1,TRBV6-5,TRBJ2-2,CASSRTGGTGELFF,TGTGCCAGCAGTAGGACAGGGGGCACCGGGGAGCTGTTTTTT
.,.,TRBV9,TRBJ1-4,CASSDGPGAYNEKLFF,TGTGCCAGCAGCGACGGTCCAGGGGCTTATAATGAAAAACTGTTTTTT
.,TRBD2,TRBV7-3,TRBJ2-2,CASSQPRGGETGELFF,TGTGCCAGCAGCCAGCCCCGGGGGGGAGAGACCGGGGAGCTGTTTTTT
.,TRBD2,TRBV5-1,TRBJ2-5,CASSLPSGGDQETQYF,TGCGCCAGCAGCCTCCCCAGCGGGGGGGACCAGGAGACCCAGTACTTC
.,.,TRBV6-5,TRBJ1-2,CASSRTPNYGYTF,TGTGCCAGCAGTCGGACACCCAACTATGGCTACACCTTC
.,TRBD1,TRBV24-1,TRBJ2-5,CATSDGSPGQGFKETQYF,TGTGCCACCAGTGATGGCTCGCCGGGACAGGGGTTTAAAGAGACCCAGTACTTC
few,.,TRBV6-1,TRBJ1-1,CASSELSAGNTEAFF,TGTGCCAGCAGTGAACTTTCGGCAGGGAACACTGAAGCTTTCTTT
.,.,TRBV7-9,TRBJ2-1,CASSLGGFANEQFF,TGTGCCAGCAGCTTAGGAGGGTTCGCGAATGAGCAGTTCTTC
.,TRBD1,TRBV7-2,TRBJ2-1,CASSTGTGIYNEQFF,TGTGCCAGCTCCACGGGGACAGGGATCTACAATGAGCAGTTCTTC
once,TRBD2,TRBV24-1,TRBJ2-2,CATSDARGGITGELFF,TGTGCCACCAGTGATGCGCGGGGGGGAATCACCGGGGAGCTGTTTTTT
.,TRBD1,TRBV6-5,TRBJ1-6,CASSYSLRGQGSPLHF,TGTGCCAGCAGTTACTCGCTCAGGGGGCAAGGTTCACCCCTCCACTTT
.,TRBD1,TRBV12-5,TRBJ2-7,CASGLPPRTGSAGEQYF,TGTGCTAGTGGTTTGCCACCCAGGACAGGTTCTGCTGGGGAGCAGTACTTC
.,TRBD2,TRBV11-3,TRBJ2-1,CASSAGGPGSYNEQFF,TGTGCCAGCAGCGCGGGGGGGCCGGGGTCCTACAATGAGCAGTTCTTC
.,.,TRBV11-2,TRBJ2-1,CASRSGGGKNEQFF,TGTGCCAGCAGATCAGGTGGGGGGAAAAATGAGCAGTTCTTC
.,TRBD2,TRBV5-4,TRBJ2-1,CASSNNRLAGNEQFF,TGTGCCAGCAGCAACAACCGCTTAGCGGGAAATGAGCAGTTCTTC
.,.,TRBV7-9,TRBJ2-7,CASTNSYEQYF,TGTGCCAGCACTAATAGTTACGAGCAGTACTTC
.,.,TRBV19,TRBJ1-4,CASSHPPEQAARKLFF,TGTGCCAGTAGTCACCCACCTGAGCAGGCAGCTCGAAAACTGTTTTTT
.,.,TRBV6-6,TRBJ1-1,CASSYPKGNEAFF,TGTGCCAGCAGTTACCCAAAGGGGAATGAAGCTTTCTTT
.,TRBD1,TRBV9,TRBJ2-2,CASSTTRDRGSTGELFF,TGTGCCAGCAGCACCACCCGGGACAGGGGGAGCACCGGGGAGCTGTTTTTT
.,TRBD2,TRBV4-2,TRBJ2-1,CASSQGRASGGHEQFF,TGTGCCAGCAGCCAAGGTCGCGCTAGCGGGGGGCATGAGCAGTTCTTC
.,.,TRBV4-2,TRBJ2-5,CASSPQAREETQYF,TGTGCCAGCAGCCCCCAAGCGAGAGAAGAGACCCAGTACTTC